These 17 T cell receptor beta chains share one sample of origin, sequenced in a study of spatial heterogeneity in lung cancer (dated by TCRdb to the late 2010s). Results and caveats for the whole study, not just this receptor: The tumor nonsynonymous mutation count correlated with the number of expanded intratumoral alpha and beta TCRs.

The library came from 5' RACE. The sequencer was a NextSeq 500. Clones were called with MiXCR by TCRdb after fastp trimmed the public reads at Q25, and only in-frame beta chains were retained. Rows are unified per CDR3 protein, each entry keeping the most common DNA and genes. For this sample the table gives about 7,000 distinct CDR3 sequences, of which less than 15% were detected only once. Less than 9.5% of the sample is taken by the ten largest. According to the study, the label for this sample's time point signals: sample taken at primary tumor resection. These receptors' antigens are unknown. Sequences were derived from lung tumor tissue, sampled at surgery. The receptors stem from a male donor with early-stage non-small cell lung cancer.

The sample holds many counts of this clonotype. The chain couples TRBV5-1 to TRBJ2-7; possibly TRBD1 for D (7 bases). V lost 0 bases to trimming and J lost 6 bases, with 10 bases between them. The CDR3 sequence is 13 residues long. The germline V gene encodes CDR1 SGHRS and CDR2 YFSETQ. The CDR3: CASSLGQGGEQYF. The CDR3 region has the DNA TGCGCCAGCAGCTTGGGACAGGGAGGCGAGCAGTACTTC.

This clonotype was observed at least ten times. CDR3 sequence reads: CASSSGTSGRTGETQYF. The CDR3 DNA reads as TGTGCCAGCAGCTCCGGGACTAGCGGGAGGACCGGAGAGACCCAGTACTTC. The genes are TRBV7-3 and TRBJ2-5, with TRBD2 matching 15 bases. From germline, CDR1 is SGHTA and CDR2 FQGTGA. V lost 4 bases and J lost 4; bases outside the gene matches: 7. This CDR3 is built from 17 residues.

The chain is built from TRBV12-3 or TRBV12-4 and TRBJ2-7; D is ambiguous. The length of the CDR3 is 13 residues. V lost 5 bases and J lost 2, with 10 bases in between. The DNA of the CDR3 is TGTGCCAGCAGTCGGAGCACTACCTACGAGCAGTACTTC. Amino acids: CASSRSTTYEQYF.

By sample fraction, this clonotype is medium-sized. CDR3 DNA: TGTGCCACAGGACAGGGGGGTAACTATGGCTACACCTTC. This gives the protein CATGQGGNYGYTF. The rearrangement uses TRBV7-2 and TRBJ1-2; 10 nucleotides align to TRBD1. The CDR3 extends over 13 amino acids. From germline, CDR1 is SGHTA and CDR2 FQGNSA. V dropped 10 bases and J dropped 1; count of bases not matched to a gene: 3.

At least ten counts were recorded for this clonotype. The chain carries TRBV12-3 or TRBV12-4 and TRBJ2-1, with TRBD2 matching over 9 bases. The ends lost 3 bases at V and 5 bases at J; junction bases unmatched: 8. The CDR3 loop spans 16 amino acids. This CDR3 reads CASSFPGLAPDNEQFF. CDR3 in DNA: TGTGCCAGCAGTTTCCCGGGACTAGCCCCCGACAATGAGCAGTTCTTC.

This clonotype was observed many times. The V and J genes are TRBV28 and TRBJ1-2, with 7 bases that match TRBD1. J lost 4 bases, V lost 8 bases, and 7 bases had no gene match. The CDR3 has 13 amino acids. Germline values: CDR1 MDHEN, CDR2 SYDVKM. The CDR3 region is CASEGAGPYGYTF. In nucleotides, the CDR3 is TGTGCCAGCGAGGGGGCAGGGCCCTATGGCTACACCTTC.

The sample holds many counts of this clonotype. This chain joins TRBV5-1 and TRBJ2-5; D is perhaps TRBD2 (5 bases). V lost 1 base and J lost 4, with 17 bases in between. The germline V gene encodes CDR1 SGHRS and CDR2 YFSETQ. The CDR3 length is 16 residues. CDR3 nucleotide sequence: TGCGCCAGCAGCTTGACGGTCCGGGAAGGGTCAGAGACCCAGTACTTC. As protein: CASSLTVREGSETQYF.

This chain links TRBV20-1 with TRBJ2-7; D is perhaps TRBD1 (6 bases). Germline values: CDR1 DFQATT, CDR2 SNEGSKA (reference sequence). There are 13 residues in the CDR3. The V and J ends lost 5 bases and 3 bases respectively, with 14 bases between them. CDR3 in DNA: TGCAGTGCTCGTGGACAGACCTACTACGAGCAGTACTTC. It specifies CSARGQTYYEQYF.

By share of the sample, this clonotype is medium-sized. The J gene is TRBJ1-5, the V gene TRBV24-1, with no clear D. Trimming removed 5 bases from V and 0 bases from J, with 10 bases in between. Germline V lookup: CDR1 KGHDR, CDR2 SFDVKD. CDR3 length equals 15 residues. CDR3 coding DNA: TGTGCCACCAGTGGCGGACTTACTAGCAATCAGCCCCAGCATTTT. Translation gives CATSGGLTSNQPQHF.

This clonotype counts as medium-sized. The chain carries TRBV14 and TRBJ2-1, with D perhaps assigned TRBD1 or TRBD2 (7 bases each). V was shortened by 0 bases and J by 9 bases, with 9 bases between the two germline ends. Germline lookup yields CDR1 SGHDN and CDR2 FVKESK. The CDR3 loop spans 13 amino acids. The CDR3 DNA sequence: TGTGCCAGCAGCCAAGACAGGGGGGGTGAGCAGTTCTTC. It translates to CASSQDRGGEQFF.

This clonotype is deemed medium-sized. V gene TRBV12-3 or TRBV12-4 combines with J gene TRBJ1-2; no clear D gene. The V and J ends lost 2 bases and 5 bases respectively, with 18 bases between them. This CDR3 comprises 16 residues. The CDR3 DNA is TGTGCCAGCAGTTTACCCCACGGAATCAGGTCTTATGGCTACACCTTC. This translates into CASSLPHGIRSYGYTF.

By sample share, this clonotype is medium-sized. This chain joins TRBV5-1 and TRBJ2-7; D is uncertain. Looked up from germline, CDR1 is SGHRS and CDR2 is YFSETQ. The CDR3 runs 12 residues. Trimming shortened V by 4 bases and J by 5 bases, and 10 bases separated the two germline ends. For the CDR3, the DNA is TGCGCCAGCAGCGACGGAAGGGACGAGCAGTACTTC. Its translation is CASSDGRDEQYF.

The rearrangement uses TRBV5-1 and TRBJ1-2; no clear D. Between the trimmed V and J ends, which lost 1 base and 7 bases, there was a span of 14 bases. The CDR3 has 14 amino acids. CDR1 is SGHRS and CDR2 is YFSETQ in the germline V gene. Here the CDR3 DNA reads TGCGCCAGCAGCTTGAGGGATAGAGGAACTGGCTACACCTTC. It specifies CASSLRDRGTGYTF.

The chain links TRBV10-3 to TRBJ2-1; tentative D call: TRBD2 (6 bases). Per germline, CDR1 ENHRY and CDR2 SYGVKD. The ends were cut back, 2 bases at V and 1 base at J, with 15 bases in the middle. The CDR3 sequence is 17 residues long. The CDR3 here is CAISEPPEGTSYNEQFF. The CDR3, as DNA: TGTGCCATCAGTGAGCCGCCGGAGGGAACGTCCTACAATGAGCAGTTCTTC.

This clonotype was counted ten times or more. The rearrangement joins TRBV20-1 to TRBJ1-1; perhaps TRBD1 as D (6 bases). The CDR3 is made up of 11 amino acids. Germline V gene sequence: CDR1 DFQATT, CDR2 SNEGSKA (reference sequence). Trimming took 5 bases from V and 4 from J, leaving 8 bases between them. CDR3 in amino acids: CSARGGTEAFF. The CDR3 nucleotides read TGCAGTGCTCGAGGGGGCACTGAAGCTTTCTTT.

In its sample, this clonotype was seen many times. DNA for the CDR3: TGCGCCAGCAGCTTGGCCAGGGCAAGCGGGAGGAATTACGAGCAGTACTTC. This codes for CASSLARASGRNYEQYF. The V and J genes are TRBV5-1 and TRBJ2-7; 9 bases line up with TRBD2. With V trimmed by 0 bases and J by 4 bases, 11 bases remained unmatched. This CDR3 is built from 17 residues. CDR1 SGHRS and CDR2 YFSETQ come from the germline V gene.

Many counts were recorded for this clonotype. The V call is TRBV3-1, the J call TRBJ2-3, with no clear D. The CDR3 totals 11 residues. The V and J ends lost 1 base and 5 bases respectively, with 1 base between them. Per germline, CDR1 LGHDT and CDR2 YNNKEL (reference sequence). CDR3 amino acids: CASSQVDTQYF. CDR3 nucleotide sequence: TGTGCCAGCAGCCAAGTAGATACGCAGTATTTT.